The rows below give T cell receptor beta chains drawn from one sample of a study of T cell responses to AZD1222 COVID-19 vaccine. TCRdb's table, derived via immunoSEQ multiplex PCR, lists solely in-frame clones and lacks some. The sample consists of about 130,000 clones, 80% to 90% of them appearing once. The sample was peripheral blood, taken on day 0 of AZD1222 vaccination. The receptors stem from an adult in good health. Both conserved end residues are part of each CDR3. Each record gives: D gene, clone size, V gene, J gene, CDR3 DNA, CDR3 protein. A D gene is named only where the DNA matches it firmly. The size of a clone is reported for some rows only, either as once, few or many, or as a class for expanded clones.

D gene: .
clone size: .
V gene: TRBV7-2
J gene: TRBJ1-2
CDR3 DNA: TGTGCCAGCAGCTTAGAAGCTGGCCAGGGTTGGGGCTACACCTTC
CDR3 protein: CASSLEAGQGWGYTF

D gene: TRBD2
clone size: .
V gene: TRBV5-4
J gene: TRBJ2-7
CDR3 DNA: TGTGCCAGCAGCTGGGGGGGGGCGAGCGGGAGCTCCTACGAGCAGTACTTC
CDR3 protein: CASSWGGASGSSYEQYF

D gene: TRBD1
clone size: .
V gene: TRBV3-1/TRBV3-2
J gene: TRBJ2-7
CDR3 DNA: TGTGCCAGCAGCCACTTTCCCGGGACAGGATCCTACGAGCAGTACTTC
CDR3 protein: CASSHFPGTGSYEQYF

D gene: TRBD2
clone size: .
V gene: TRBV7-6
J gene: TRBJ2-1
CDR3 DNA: TGTGCCAGCAGCTTAGTACTAGCGGGAGGGCCAGGTAGCAATGAGCAGTTCTTC
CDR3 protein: CASSLVLAGGPGSNEQFF

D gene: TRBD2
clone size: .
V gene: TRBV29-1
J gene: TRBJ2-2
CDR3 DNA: TGCAGCACCTATGGGACTAGCGGGAACACCGGGGAGCTGTTTTTT
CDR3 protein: CSTYGTSGNTGELFF

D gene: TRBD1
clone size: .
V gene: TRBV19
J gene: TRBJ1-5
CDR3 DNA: TGTGCCAGTAGTATACTCAGGGGGAATCAGCCCCAGCATTTT
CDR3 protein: CASSILRGNQPQHF

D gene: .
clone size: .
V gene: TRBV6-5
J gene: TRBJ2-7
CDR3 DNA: TGTGCCAGCAGAGGACTTAGGGTCACCTACGAGCAGTACTTC
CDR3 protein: CASRGLRVTYEQYF

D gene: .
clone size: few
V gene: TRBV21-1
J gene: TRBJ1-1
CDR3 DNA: TGTGCCAGCAGCAAAGAGGGCACTAGGCCCACTGAAGCTTTCTTT
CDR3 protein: CASSKEGTRPTEAFF

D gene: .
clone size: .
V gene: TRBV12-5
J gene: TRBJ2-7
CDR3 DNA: TGTGCTAGTGGTTCCCTACAGCCTTTAGGGGTCTACGAGCAGTACTTC
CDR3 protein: CASGSLQPLGVYEQYF

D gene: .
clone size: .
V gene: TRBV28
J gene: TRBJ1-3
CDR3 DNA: TGTGCCAGCAGTTCGCACATCAGCTCTGGAAACACCATATATTTT
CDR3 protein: CASSSHISSGNTIYF

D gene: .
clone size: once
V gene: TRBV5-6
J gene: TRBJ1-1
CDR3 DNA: TGTGCCAGCAGCCCCCGAGCCATTCTGAACACTGAAGCTTTCTTT
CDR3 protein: CASSPRAILNTEAFF

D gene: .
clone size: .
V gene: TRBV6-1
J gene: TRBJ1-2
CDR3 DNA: TGTGCCAGCAGTGAAGAACCTAACTATGGCTACACCTTC
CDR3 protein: CASSEEPNYGYTF

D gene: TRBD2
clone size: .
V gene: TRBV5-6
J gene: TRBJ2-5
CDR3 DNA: TGTGCCAGCAGCTTGGATGCCTTGACTAGCGGGAGTGTAGAGACCCAGTACTTC
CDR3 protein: CASSLDALTSGSVETQYF

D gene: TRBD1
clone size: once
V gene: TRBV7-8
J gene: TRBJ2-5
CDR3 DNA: TGTGCCAGCAGCCCTAGACAGGGTATACAGGAGACCCAGTACTTC
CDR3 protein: CASSPRQGIQETQYF

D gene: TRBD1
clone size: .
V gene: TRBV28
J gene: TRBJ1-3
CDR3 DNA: TGTGCCAGCAGTTTTGGCCCCCGGGACAGTTCTCTCTCTGGAAACACCATATATTTT
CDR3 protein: CASSFGPRDSSLSGNTIYF

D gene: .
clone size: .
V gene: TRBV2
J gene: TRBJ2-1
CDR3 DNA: TGTGCCAGCAGTGAAGGGAGGGTTTCTTCCTACAATGAGCAGTTCTTC
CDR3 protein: CASSEGRVSSYNEQFF

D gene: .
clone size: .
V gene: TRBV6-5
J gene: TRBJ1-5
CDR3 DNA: TGTGCCAGCAGAGTCGGCTATAGCAATCAGCCCCAGCATTTT
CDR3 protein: CASRVGYSNQPQHF

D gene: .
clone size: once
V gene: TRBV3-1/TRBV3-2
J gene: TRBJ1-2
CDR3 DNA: TGTGCCAGCAGCCAAACTACTAGACAAGCGTCCTATGGCTACACCTTC
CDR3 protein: CASSQTTRQASYGYTF

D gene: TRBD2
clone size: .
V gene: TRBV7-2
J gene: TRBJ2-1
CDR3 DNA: TGTGCCATCTATAGCGGGGGGGCAGCTGAGCAGTTCTTC
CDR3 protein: CAIYSGGAAEQFF

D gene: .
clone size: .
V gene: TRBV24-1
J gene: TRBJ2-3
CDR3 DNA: TGTGCCACCAGGGGCGGATGGGGGAGCACAGATACGCAGTATTTT
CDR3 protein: CATRGGWGSTDTQYF

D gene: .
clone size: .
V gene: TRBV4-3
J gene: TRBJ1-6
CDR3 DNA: TGCGCCAGCAGCCAAGATTGGAGGAATTCACCCCTCCACTTT
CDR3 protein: CASSQDWRNSPLHF

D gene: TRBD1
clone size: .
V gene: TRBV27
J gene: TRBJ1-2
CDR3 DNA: TGTGCCAGCAGCGGACAGGGATGGGGTCATGGCTACACCTTC
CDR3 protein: CASSGQGWGHGYTF

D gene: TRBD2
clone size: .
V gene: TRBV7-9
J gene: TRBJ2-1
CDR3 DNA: TGTGCCAGCAGCCCCCGCCCGGGACTAGCGGGAGAAAGGTACAATGAGCAGTTCTTC
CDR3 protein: CASSPRPGLAGERYNEQFF

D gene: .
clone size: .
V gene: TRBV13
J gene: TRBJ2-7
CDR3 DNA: TGTGCCAGCAGCCCGAACAGGGCCGAGCAGTACTTC
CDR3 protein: CASSPNRAEQYF

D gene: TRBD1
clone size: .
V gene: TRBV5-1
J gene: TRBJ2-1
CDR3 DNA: TGCGCCAGCAGCTTACAGGGGCTCTTCTCCTACAATGAGCAGTTCTTC
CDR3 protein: CASSLQGLFSYNEQFF

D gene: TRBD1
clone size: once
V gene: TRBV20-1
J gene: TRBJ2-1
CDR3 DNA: TGCAGTGCTGGTGACAGGGGGGACAATGAGCAGTTCTTC
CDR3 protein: CSAGDRGDNEQFF

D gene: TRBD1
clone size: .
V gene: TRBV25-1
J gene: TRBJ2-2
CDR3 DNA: TGTGCCAGCAGTGCGCCTCCGGGACAGGGTTATATCGGGGAGCTGTTTTTT
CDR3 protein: CASSAPPGQGYIGELFF

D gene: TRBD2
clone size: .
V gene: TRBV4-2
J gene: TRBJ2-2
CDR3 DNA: TGTGCCAGCAGCCAAGCGAACCTAGCGGGGGGGCACACCGGGGAGCTGTTTTTT
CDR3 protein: CASSQANLAGGHTGELFF

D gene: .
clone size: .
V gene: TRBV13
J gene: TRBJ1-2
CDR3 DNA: TGTGCCAGCAGCTTTGGGGTTGGAAGCTACACCTTC
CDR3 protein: CASSFGVGSYTF

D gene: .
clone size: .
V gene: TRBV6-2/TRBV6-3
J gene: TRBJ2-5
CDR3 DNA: TGTGCCAGCAGCTCCCAAGAGACCCAGTACTTC
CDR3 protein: CASSSQETQYF

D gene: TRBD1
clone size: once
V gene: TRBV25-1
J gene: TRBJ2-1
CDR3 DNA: TGTGCCAGCAGTGAAATCGACAGGGTGGGCAATGAGCAGTTCTTC
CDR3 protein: CASSEIDRVGNEQFF

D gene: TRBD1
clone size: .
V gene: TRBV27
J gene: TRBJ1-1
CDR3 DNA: TGTGCCAGCAGTCCCGGCAGGGGGCAAGGGGACACTGAAGCTTTCTTT
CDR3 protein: CASSPGRGQGDTEAFF

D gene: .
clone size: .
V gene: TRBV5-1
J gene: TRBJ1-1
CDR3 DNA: TGCGCCAGCAGCGCAGGACAGCTAACTGAAGCTTTCTTT
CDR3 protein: CASSAGQLTEAFF

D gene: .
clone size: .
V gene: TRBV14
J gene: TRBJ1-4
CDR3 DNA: TGTGCCAGCAGAGCTCAGGGTAATGAAAAACTGTTTTTT
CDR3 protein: CASRAQGNEKLFF

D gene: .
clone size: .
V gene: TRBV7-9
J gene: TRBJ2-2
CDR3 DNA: TGTGCCAGCAGCCCCCAAGGAGGGATCACCGGGGAGCTGTTTTTT
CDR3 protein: CASSPQGGITGELFF

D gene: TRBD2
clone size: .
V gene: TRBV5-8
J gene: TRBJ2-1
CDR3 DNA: TGTGCCAGCAGCTTGGGACTAGCGGAGACGAATGAGCAGTTCTTC
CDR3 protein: CASSLGLAETNEQFF

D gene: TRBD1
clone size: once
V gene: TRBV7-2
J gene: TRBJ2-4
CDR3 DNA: TGTGCCAGCAGCTACCAGACAGGGGTGTCCAAAAACATTCAGTACTTC
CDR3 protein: CASSYQTGVSKNIQYF

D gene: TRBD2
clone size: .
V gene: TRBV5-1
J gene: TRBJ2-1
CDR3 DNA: TGCGCCAGCAGCTTGGCGACTAGCGGGGGTGCGGGTGAGCAGTTCTTC
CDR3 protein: CASSLATSGGAGEQFF

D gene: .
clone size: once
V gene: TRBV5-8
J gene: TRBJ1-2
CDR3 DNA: TGTGCCAGCAGCTTGGCACAGGGAGTTAACTATGGCTACACCTTC
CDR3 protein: CASSLAQGVNYGYTF

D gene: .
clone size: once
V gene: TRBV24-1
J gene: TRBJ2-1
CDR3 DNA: TGTGCCACCAGTGATTTCCTTGGGAACGAGCAGTTCTTC
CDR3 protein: CATSDFLGNEQFF

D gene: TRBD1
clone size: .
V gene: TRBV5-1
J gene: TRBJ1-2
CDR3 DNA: TGCGCCAGCAGCTTGGCCGACAGGGAAGCCTATGGCTACACCTTC
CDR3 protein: CASSLADREAYGYTF

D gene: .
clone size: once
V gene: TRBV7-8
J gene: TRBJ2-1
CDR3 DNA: TGTGCCAGCAGCTTAGTAGTGAGGACAGCGTCCTACAATGAGCAGTTCTTC
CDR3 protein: CASSLVVRTASYNEQFF

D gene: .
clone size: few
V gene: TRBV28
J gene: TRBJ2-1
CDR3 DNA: TGTGCCAGCGACAATTACAATGAGCAGTTCTTC
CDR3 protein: CASDNYNEQFF

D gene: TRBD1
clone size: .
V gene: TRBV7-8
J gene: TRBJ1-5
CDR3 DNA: TGTGCCAGCAGACAATCAGGGGGTAGCAATCAGCCCCAGCATTTT
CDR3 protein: CASRQSGGSNQPQHF

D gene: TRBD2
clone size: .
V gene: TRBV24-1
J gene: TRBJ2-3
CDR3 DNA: TGTGCCACCAGTGATTTTGGGACTAGAGAAGATACGCAGTATTTT
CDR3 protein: CATSDFGTREDTQYF

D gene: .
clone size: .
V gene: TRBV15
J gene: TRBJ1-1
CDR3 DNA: TGTGCCACCAGCAGGCGCGTAAGTGACACTGAAGCTTTCTTT
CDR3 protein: CATSRRVSDTEAFF

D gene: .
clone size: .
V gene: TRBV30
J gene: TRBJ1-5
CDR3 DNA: TGTGCCTGGAGTGCACAATACAATCAGCCCCAGCATTTT
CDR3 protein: CAWSAQYNQPQHF

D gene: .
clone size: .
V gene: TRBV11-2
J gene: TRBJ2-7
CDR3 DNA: TGTGCCAGCAGCCCAGTTGCATCCTCCTACGAGCAGTACTTC
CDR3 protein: CASSPVASSYEQYF

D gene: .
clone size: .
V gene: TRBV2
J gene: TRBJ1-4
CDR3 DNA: TGTGCCAGCAGTGGGGTGGGCGACCGCCTTAATGAAAAACTGTTTTTT
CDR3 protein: CASSGVGDRLNEKLFF

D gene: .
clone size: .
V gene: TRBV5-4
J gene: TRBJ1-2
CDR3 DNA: TGTGCCAGCAGCTTGGAGACGGCAGGGCAGGGCTACACCTTC
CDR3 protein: CASSLETAGQGYTF

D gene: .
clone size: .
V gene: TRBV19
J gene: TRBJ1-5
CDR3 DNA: TGTGCCAGTAGTCCTTCCCAGTACAGGGACAATCAGCCCCAGCATTTT
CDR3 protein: CASSPSQYRDNQPQHF

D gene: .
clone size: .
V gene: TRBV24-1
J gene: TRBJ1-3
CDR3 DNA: TGTGCCACCAGTGCCCCGGGACAAGGAGGAGGAAACACCATATATTTT
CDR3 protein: CATSAPGQGGGNTIYF

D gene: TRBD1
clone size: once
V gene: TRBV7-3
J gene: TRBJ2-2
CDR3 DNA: TGTGCCAGCAGCTTTACAGGGGGCACCGGGGAGCTGTTTTTT
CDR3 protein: CASSFTGGTGELFF

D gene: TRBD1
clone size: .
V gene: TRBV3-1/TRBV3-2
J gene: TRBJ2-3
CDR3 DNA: TGTGCCAGCAGCCCCCGGGGACAGGGGTTGGCAGATACGCAGTATTTT
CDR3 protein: CASSPRGQGLADTQYF

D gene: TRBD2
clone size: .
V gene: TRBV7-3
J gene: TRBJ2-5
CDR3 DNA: TGTGCCAGCAGCTTAATCCCTACTAGCGAAGGCGAGACCCAGTACTTC
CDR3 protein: CASSLIPTSEGETQYF

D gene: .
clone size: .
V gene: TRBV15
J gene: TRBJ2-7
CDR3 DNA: TGTGCCACCAGCAGAGATATGACCTACGAGCAGTACTTC
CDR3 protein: CATSRDMTYEQYF

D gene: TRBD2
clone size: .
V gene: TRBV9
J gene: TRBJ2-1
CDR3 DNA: TGTGCCAGCAGCCCTAGCGGAGCCACGTACAATGAGCAGTTCTTC
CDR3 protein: CASSPSGATYNEQFF

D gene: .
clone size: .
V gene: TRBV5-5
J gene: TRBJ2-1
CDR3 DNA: TGTGCCAGCAGCTTGATGATGGAGACTGAGCAGTTCTTC
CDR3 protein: CASSLMMETEQFF

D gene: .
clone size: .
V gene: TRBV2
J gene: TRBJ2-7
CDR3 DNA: TGTGCCAGCAGCTCTGTGATAGAGCAGTACTTC
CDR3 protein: CASSSVIEQYF

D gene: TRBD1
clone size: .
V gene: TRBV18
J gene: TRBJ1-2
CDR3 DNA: TGTGCCAGCTCACTTTTGGACAGGGAGTATGGCTACACCTTC
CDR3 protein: CASSLLDREYGYTF